The 26 T cell receptor beta chains below come from one sample, sequenced in a study of cytomegalovirus exposure and HLA in healthy donors. Profiled with immunoSEQ multiplex PCR; TCRdb holds only in-frame clones, not every one. Among 120,000 or so clones listed, about nine tenths were seen once. Sequencing used PBMCs. The receptors derive from a man between 18 and 29 years old in good health and CMV-seropositive.

The V gene is TRBV5-4, the J gene TRBJ2-2, with 16 bases fitting TRBD2. This CDR3 spans 18 amino acids. CDR1 is SGHNT and CDR2 is YYREEE in the germline V gene (reference sequence). Losses at the gene ends were 4 bases for V and 2 bases for J; bases not matched to a gene: 5. CDR3 sequence (DNA): TGTGCCAGCAGCCTAGGGACTAGCGGGGGGGCTAACACCGGGGAGCTGTTTTTT. It yields the protein CASSLGTSGGANTGELFF.

V is TRBV10-3 and J is TRBJ1-1; unclear D gene. The CDR3 loop spans 11 amino acids. Per the germline V gene, CDR1 is ENHRY and CDR2 is SYGVKD. V was pared by 6 bases and J by 2 bases, with 4 bases between. CDR3 residues: CAISSNTEAFF. As DNA, the CDR3 is TGTGCCATCAGCAGTAACACTGAAGCTTTCTTT.

This clone was observed once. The rearrangement links TRBV5-5 to TRBJ2-7, with a tentative D call TRBD1 (5 bases). Trimming removed 2 bases at V and 6 bases at J, with 15 bases between. Germline CDR1 reads SGHKS; CDR2 reads YYEKEE (reference sequence). CDR3 length equals 14 residues. This CDR3 reads CASSFGPQGGEQYF. The DNA of the CDR3 is TGTGCCAGCAGCTTTGGGCCCCAGGGCGGCGAGCAGTACTTC.

The V call is TRBV11-2, the J call TRBJ2-5; D might be TRBD2 (6 bases). Trimming took 0 bases from V and 4 from J, leaving 18 bases between them. Germline values: CDR1 SGHAT, CDR2 FQNNGV. There are 17 residues in the CDR3. The CDR3 reads CASSLDPRPVGGETQYF. Here the CDR3 DNA reads TGTGCCAGCAGCTTAGATCCGCGACCAGTCGGGGGAGAGACCCAGTACTTC.

The rearrangement uses TRBV30 and TRBJ2-7; D possibly corresponds to TRBD2 (5 bases). Trimming took off 4 bases at V and 7 bases at J, with 11 bases between the two ends. Germline V lookup: CDR1 GTSNPN, CDR2 SVGIG (reference sequence). The CDR3 extends over 11 amino acids. The CDR3 sequence is CAWTRGIEQYF. The CDR3 DNA reads TGTGCCTGGACCCGAGGGATAGAGCAGTACTTC.

The chain is built from TRBV11-2 and TRBJ1-4; TRBD1 might be the D (5 bases). The germline CDR1 and CDR2 sequences are SGHAT and FQNNGV. The CDR3 consists of 14 residues. The V gene lost 5 bases and the J gene lost 5 bases, with 12 bases spanning the gap. CDR3 sequence (DNA): TGTGCCAGCAGCCCGACAGAACTAAATGAAAAACTGTTTTTT. The encoded protein is CASSPTELNEKLFF.

The chain recombines TRBV5-4 with TRBJ1-3; tentatively, D is TRBD1 (5 bases). The germline V and J ends were trimmed by 0 bases and 0 bases, with 10 bases remaining between them. The germline V gene has CDR1 SGHNT and CDR2 YYREEE (reference sequence). This CDR3 spans 16 amino acids. The CDR3, as DNA: TGTGCCAGCAGCTTGGGCTTAAGGGGCTCTGGAAACACCATATATTTT. Its protein is CASSLGLRGSGNTIYF.

This chain joins TRBV27 and TRBJ1-1; 7 bases are a match to TRBD1. The CDR3 is made up of 18 amino acids. V shed 6 bases, J shed 0 bases, and the junction held 16 bases outside the gene matches. Germline V lookup: CDR1 MNHEY, CDR2 SMNVEV (reference sequence). CDR3 coding DNA: TGTGCCAGCAGCCGTTCCGGGACAGCGGGGGCTCTGAACACTGAAGCTTTCTTT. Translation gives CASSRSGTAGALNTEAFF.

In this sample, this clone turned up a few times. The chain combines TRBV19 with TRBJ1-6; TRBD1 matches 9 bases. The J segment lost 9 bases and the V segment lost 10 bases, leaving 13 bases of the junction unmatched. This CDR3 is 15 amino acids long. The V gene's germline CDR1 is LNHDA and CDR2 SQIVND (reference sequence). The CDR3 DNA reads as TGTGCCACTTCATCACAGGGGGCGCAGGGTTCACCCCTCCACTTT. Protein: CATSSQGAQGSPLHF. Using reference TRBV19 and TRBJ1-6 for the parts outside the CDR3, the full variable domain is DGGITQSPKYLFRKEGQNVTLSCEQNLNHDAMYWYRQDPGQGLRLIYYSQIVNDFQKGDIAEGYSVSREKKESFPLTVTSAQKNPTAFYLCATSSQGAQGSPLHFGNGTRLTVT.

The chain recombines TRBV4-3 with TRBJ1-1, with no clear D. Trimming cost V 1 base and J 1 base, with 10 bases left between them. CDR3 size: 15 residues. Germline V CDR1 and CDR2: LGHNA, YSLEER. The DNA for the CDR3 is TGCGCCAGCAGCCAAGTGACCCCAGGGAACACTGAAGCTTTCTTT. It translates to CASSQVTPGNTEAFF.

The chain is built from TRBV5-1 and TRBJ2-7; 8 bases fit TRBD2. The CDR3 length is 14 residues. Trimming cost V 7 bases and J 4 bases; bases outside gene matches: 10. CDR1 and CDR2 (germline): SGHRS, YFSETQ. The CDR3 sequence: CASHGGARDYEQYF. The CDR3 DNA sequence: TGCGCCAGCCACGGGGGGGCGCGGGATTACGAGCAGTACTTC.

The V and J genes are TRBV7-9 and TRBJ2-7; 9 positions agree with TRBD1. The V gene's germline CDR1 is SEHNR and CDR2 FQNEAQ (reference sequence). The CDR3 is 13 residues long. After removal of 5 bases from V and 6 bases from J, the junction contained 5 bases not matched to a gene. The CDR3 DNA follows: TGTGCCAGCAGCCGGGACAGGGCAGGCGAGCAGTACTTC. Its protein product is CASSRDRAGEQYF.

CDR3 coding DNA: TGTGCCAGCAGTCCAGACAGGACACAAGGTTCACCCCTCCACTTT. Residues: CASSPDRTQGSPLHF. This chain joins TRBV27 and TRBJ1-6; TRBD1 might be the D (6 bases). Per germline, CDR1 MNHEY and CDR2 SMNVEV (reference sequence). Trimming took 5 bases from V and 9 from J, leaving 17 bases between them. CDR3 length: 15 residues.

The gene calls are TRBV6-4 and TRBJ2-5, with a possible D match to TRBD2 (5 bases). The V gene lost 6 bases and the J gene lost 4 bases, with 18 bases spanning the gap. Germline V gene lookup returns CDR1 MRHNA and CDR2 SNTAGT. The CDR3 extends over 15 amino acids. The CDR3 DNA reads as TGTGCCAGCAGCCCCTCATTGGGGAGTAGAGAGACCCAGTACTTC. Translating gives CASSPSLGSRETQYF.

A few counts support this clone. The chain employs TRBV19 and TRBJ1-5; D gene uncertain. From germline, CDR1 is LNHDA and CDR2 SQIVND (reference sequence). Trimming removed 9 bases at V and 0 bases at J, with 3 bases between. The CDR3 has 11 amino acids. CDR3 in amino acids: CASGSNQPQHF. CDR3 sequence (DNA): TGTGCCAGCGGTAGCAATCAGCCCCAGCATTTT.

The V call is TRBV28, the J call TRBJ1-2, with 9 positions matching TRBD1. The trim removed 5 bases at V and 4 bases at J, leaving 8 bases unmatched. Germline V gene data show CDR1 as MDHEN and CDR2 as SYDVKM. The length of the CDR3 is 15 residues. The CDR3 nucleotides are TGTGCCAGCAGTCCCTACAGGGGGCTCCTCTATGGCTACACCTTC. Translation gives CASSPYRGLLYGYTF.

In its sample, this clone was seen a few times. V gene TRBV20-1 combines with J gene TRBJ1-2; D not resolved. The CDR3 is 11 amino acids. V was pared by 6 bases and J by 3 bases, with 8 bases between. Germline V gene sequence: CDR1 DFQATT, CDR2 SNEGSKA (reference sequence). The CDR3 sequence: CSAYVHYGYTF. CDR3 nucleotides: TGCAGTGCCTATGTTCACTATGGCTACACCTTC.

V is TRBV7-2 and J is TRBJ2-5, with D perhaps matching TRBD2 (5 bases). The germline V and J ends were trimmed by 5 bases and 7 bases, with 23 bases remaining between them. The germline CDR1 and CDR2 sequences are SGHTA and FQGNSA. This CDR3 spans 16 amino acids. The CDR3 protein is CASSGGRTARLGTQYF. The DNA of the CDR3 is TGTGCCAGCAGCGGTGGCCGGACTGCCAGACTGGGGACCCAGTACTTC.

The rearrangement joins TRBV28 to TRBJ1-5, with D perhaps TRBD1 (5 bases). The germline V gene has CDR1 MDHEN and CDR2 SYDVKM. Trimming pared 4 bases from V and 0 bases from J, leaving 25 bases between. The CDR3 contains 20 residues. The CDR3 coding sequence is TGTGCCAGCAGTTCGCCACGTTGGAGACAGAGCACCTATAGCAATCAGCCCCAGCATTTT. This encodes CASSSPRWRQSTYSNQPQHF. The variable domain in full, with the rest retrieved from reference TRBV28 and TRBJ1-5, is DVKVTQSSRYLVKRTGEKVFLECVQDMDHENMFWYRQDPGLGLRLIYFSYDVKMKEKGDIPEGYSVSREKKERFSLILESASTNQTSMYLCASSSPRWRQSTYSNQPQHFGDGTRLSIL.

The CDR3 loop reads CAITDGGNTIYF. In DNA form, the CDR3 reads TGTGCCATCACCGACGGGGGAAACACCATATATTTT. The chain recombines TRBV10-3 with TRBJ1-3, with no clear D. CDR3 size: 12 residues. Trimming pared 7 bases from V and 4 bases from J, leaving 8 bases between. Germline CDR1 and CDR2: ENHRY and SYGVKD.

In this sample, this clone turned up once. V is TRBV19 and J is TRBJ1-5; no clear D. Germline V gene sequence: CDR1 LNHDA, CDR2 SQIVND (reference sequence). Deletions cut 5 bases from V and 0 bases from J, with 8 bases between. The CDR3 extends over 14 amino acids. The CDR3 loop reads CASSGQNSNQPQHF. The DNA of the CDR3 is TGTGCCAGTAGTGGGCAGAATAGCAATCAGCCCCAGCATTTT.

The chain has TRBV7-9 and TRBJ2-3; weak D call: TRBD2 (5 bases). Germline assignment: CDR1 SEHNR and CDR2 FQNEAQ (reference sequence). Trimming removed 1 base at V and 2 bases at J, with 16 bases between. CDR3 length: 17 residues. Here the CDR3 reads CASSLDPGSRATDTQYF. The CDR3, as DNA: TGTGCCAGCAGCTTAGACCCCGGGTCGAGGGCCACAGATACGCAGTATTTT.

The chain links TRBV5-1 to TRBJ2-3; 9 nucleotides agree with TRBD2. Germline trimming cut 3 bases from V and 2 bases from J; bases unmatched to any gene: 4. Looked up from germline, CDR1 is SGHRS and CDR2 is YFSETQ. This CDR3 comprises 15 residues. The CDR3 loop reads CASSSSSGTTDTQYF. The CDR3 bases are TGCGCCAGCAGCTCTTCTAGCGGGACCACAGATACGCAGTATTTT. Drawing the rest from reference TRBV5-1 and TRBJ2-3, the complete variable domain is KAGVTQTPRYLIKTRGQQVTLSCSPISGHRSVSWYQQTPGQGLQFLFEYFSETQRNKGNFPGRFSGRQFSNSRSEMNVSTLELGDSALYLCASSSSSGTTDTQYFGPGTRLTVL.

This clone came up a few times. The CDR3 DNA reads TGTGCCAGCAAGTCAGGCAGGCCCGAGCAGTACTTC. As protein: CASKSGRPEQYF. This chain links TRBV28 with TRBJ2-7, with D unclear. CDR3 length equals 12 residues. The ends were cut back, 7 bases at V and 6 bases at J, with 13 bases in the middle. The V gene's germline CDR1 is MDHEN and CDR2 SYDVKM.

This chain joins TRBV18 and TRBJ1-1, with D unresolved. CDR3 length equals 14 residues. Germline V gene lookup returns CDR1 KGHSH and CDR2 LQKENI. The germline V and J ends were trimmed by 3 bases and 8 bases, with 16 bases remaining between them. The CDR3 DNA is TGTGCCAGCTCACCTCTCGTGTCCCCCTCCGAAGCTTTCTTT. Residues: CASSPLVSPSEAFF. Supplemented by reference TRBV18 and TRBJ1-1, the full variable domain reads NAGVMQNPRHLVRRRGQEARLRCSPMKGHSHVYWYRQLPEEGLKFMVYLQKENIIDESGMPKERFSAEFPKEGPSILRIQQVVRGDSAAYFCASSPLVSPSEAFFGQGTRLTVV.

The rearrangement joins TRBV9 to TRBJ2-5, with 7 bases matching TRBD1. The germline V gene has CDR1 SGDLS and CDR2 YYNGEE. CDR3 length: 13 residues. J lost 3 bases, V lost 4 bases, and 3 bases had no gene match. The CDR3 is CASSPGTEETQYF. In nucleotides, the CDR3 is TGTGCCAGCAGCCCAGGGACAGAAGAGACCCAGTACTTC.